This T cell receptor (beta chain) was identified during a study of blood T cell repertoires in COVID-19. In the study overall: PBMCs, B-cell-depleted T cells, or T cells were the source of the cDNA or gDNA that made up the material.

V dropped 1 base and J dropped 5; count of bases not matched to a gene: 2. Per germline, CDR1 SGHTA and CDR2 FQGNSA. The CDR3 sequence is 14 residues long. Note on this clone: This sample also contains other DNA sequences that code for the same CDR3.

In the source study's methods: For nucleated cells, counts were estimated from reference gene primer amplification. Using immunoSEQ multiplex PCR, the repertoire was profiled, and TCRdb retains in-frame clones only, with some absent. V and J calls and clone size come straight from that table; D and trimming were deduced from the DNA. The top ten clones hold roughly 1.6% of a sample with 250,000 to 350,000 clones, more than 75% of them seen once. This clonotype originated in a woman aged 45-60 years with acute or convalescent COVID-19. This chain uses TRBV7-2 with TRBJ2-5, with 9 bases that match TRBD1. The source material was peripheral blood. For the CDR3, the DNA is TGTGCCAGCAGCTTAGACAGGGGGCGGGAGACCCAGTACTTC. This translates into CASSLDRGRETQYF.